This T cell receptor beta chain is from a study of blood T cell repertoires in COVID-19 (TCRdb year 2020). Regarding the study in general: Samples covering the acute and convalescent phases of COVID-19 were provided by collaborators in the United States, Italy and Spain. Sample metadata almost always included a de-identified subject ID, COVID-19 status, age in years and sex. The dataset comprised deeply sampled blood TCRbeta repertoires from subjects exposed to, actively infected with, or recovered from COVID-19. The prospective study material was composed of cDNA or gDNA derived from T cells, B-cell-depleted T cells, or PBMCs. The samples were drawn from the first 160 participants of the ongoing ImmuneRACE study and from 1,254 subjects provided by 6 global collaborators. The repertoires were released in a freely available public database meant as a resource for research on the immune response to SARS-CoV-2. Where available, HLA class I and class II types were obtained from metadata supplied by the sample provider rather than from assay-based typing. Summary of the overall study and its limitations: How much clinical and demographic metadata was included differed by source and by participant, and the metadata was provided uncurated.

Looking up the germline V gene yields CDR1 SGHAT and CDR2 FQNNGV. CDR3 length: 12 amino acids, cysteine to phenylalanine. Only the CDR3 DNA stays, 36 bases, in frame from base 1. V is pruned by 3 bases and J by 7 bases, leaving 0 bases of the junction without a gene match. As concerns this clone: What antigen it recognizes has not been identified. It has no much larger one-base neighbor in the sample; base qualities were not kept. The sample has other DNA sequences that encode this CDR3 too.

Collaborating institutions collected whole blood in K2EDTA tubes following their own protocols. For TCRbeta analysis, collaborators shipped samples in one of three forms: frozen whole blood, isolated PBMCs, or DNA extracted from either of those sample types. The immunoSEQ Assay, a bias-controlled multiplex PCR, was used to amplify TCRbeta CDR3 regions from genomic DNA. Turning to the authors' computational methods: The number of nucleated cells in each sample was estimated from the amplification of reference gene primers within the assay. To quantify the absolute abundance of each unique TCRbeta CDR3 rearrangement, sequence reads were collapsed and filtered. For each sample, productive Simpson clonality was calculated as the square root of Simpson's diversity index over productive rearrangements. TCRdb provides this immuneACCESS table in a form limited to in-frame rearrangements. Some clones are lacking; in checked studies, under half of them reflect an unresolved V gene, and why the rest are absent is not known. From that table come the V and J calls and clone size; the DNA was used to work out D and trimming. Here the sample has about 380,000 clones; 90% occur a single time. 6.5% to 7% of the sample lies in the top ten.

Source material: peripheral blood. The source of this sequence is a man younger than 35 with active or convalescent COVID-19. The rearranged segments are TRBV11-2 and TRBJ2-1, with TRBD2 identical over 7 junction bases. The CDR3 here reads CASSFSGNEQFF. The DNA sequence is TGTGCCAGCAGCTTTAGCGGGAATGAGCAGTTCTTC.